This TCR beta chain was observed in a study of T cells in Graves' hyperthyroidism and ophthalmopathy. The study, taken as a whole, reports: In the analysis, a 13 V-J model separated ophthalmopathy from stable hyperthyroidism.

Hyperthyroidism patients were newly diagnosed, had disease duration under 2 months, and were aged 18 to 65 years. Those patients with uncontrolled infection, other autoimmune disease, pregnancy or lactation were excluded. In this sample, this clonotype turned up a few times. What it binds is not known. The V gene end was trimmed by 6 bases and the J gene end by 6 bases; junction bases not matched to a gene: 10. The CDR3 spans 14 residues. Germline V lookup: CDR1 SNHLY, CDR2 FYNNEI. Amplified TCR beta CDR3 regions came from RNA transcripts. Primed by the HTBI set, a first-round RT-PCR was run on the TCR CDR3. One entry per CDR3 protein, called by TCRdb with MiXCR from the multiplex PCR reads. The sample carries around 690,000 distinct CDR3 sequences, roughly 17% recorded once.

This clonotype was obtained from a man aged 50-60 years with Graves' hyperthyroidism. This chain links TRBV2 with TRBJ2-5; 7 nucleotides align to TRBD2. The sample was blood. This CDR3 reads CASRGREVPKTQYF. As DNA, the CDR3 is TGTGCCAGCAGGGGGAGGGAGGTTCCGAAGACCCAGTACTTC.